A single sample is the source of the 29 T cell receptor beta chains below, sequenced in a study of Ad26.COV2.S vaccination and SARS-CoV-2 variants. Treatment described: about 20 received Ad26.COV2.S at low or high dose, single or two shots; several received placebo; per-sample allocation not given. Vaccine and placebo recipients were sampled on day 63 after the first injection. The protocol was immunoSEQ multiplex PCR, while the TCRdb copy is restricted to in-frame clones and leaves out a portion. The sample yields hundreds of thousands of clones, roughly 89% seen once. The sequenced sample was peripheral blood, obtained in a trial of Ad26.COV2.S vaccine versus placebo. The receptors stem from a person between 18 and 65 years old who received the Ad26.COV2.S COVID-19 vaccine or a placebo.

The rearrangement uses TRBV2 and TRBJ2-2; D might be TRBD2 (6 bases). The CDR3 covers 16 residues. Trimming took 5 bases from V and 7 from J, leaving 20 bases between them. CDR1 is SNHLY, CDR2 FYNNEI, per germline. This chain's CDR3 is CASSIGGVGVFGELFF. CDR3 DNA: TGTGCCAGCAGTATTGGAGGGGTGGGGGTTTTCGGGGAGCTGTTTTTT.

The chain links TRBV11-2 to TRBJ1-2, with 8 positions matching TRBD1. V was pared by 5 bases and J by 4 bases, with 12 bases of the junction left unmatched. The CDR3 covers 16 residues. Germline CDR1 reads SGHAT; CDR2 reads FQNNGV. CDR3 sequence (DNA): TGTGCCAGCAGCACTCTATCGAACAGGGGGAGCTATGGCTACACCTTC. Protein: CASSTLSNRGSYGYTF. Together with reference TRBV11-2 and TRBJ1-2, the CDR3 gives the full variable domain: EAGVAQSPRYKIIEKRQSVAFWCNPISGHATLYWYQQILGQGPKLLIQFQNNGVVDDSQLPKDRFSAERLKGVDSTLKIQPAKLEDSAVYLCASSTLSNRGSYGYTFGSGTRLTVV.

The chain uses TRBV5-6 and TRBJ2-7; D is ambiguous. In germline, CDR1 is SGHDT, CDR2 YYEEEE. V was shortened by 4 bases and J by 3 bases, with 14 bases between the two germline ends. The CDR3 consists of 14 residues. DNA of the CDR3: TGTGCCAGCAGCCCGACGGCGCCGGACTACGAGCAGTACTTC. This sequence encodes CASSPTAPDYEQYF.

The chain links TRBV9 to TRBJ2-3; TRBD2 agrees at 9 bases. The CDR3 has 17 residues. The V gene's germline CDR1 is SGDLS and CDR2 YYNGEE. V dropped 0 bases and J dropped 5; count of bases not matched to a gene: 10. CDR3 amino acids: CASSVGREGRRRDTQYF. In DNA, the CDR3 is TGTGCCAGCAGCGTAGGGCGGGAGGGCCGGAGGAGAGATACGCAGTATTTT.

Regarding this clone: The germline gene is not matched at one end of the junction; a read error may be the cause. The genes are TRBV7-7 and TRBJ1-1, with no clear D. Germline V gene data show CDR1 as SSHAT and CDR2 as FNYEAQ (reference sequence). The CDR3 has 13 amino acids. CDR3 in DNA: TGTGCTAGCAGCTTTTCACAGAACACTGAAGCTTTCTTT. Its protein is CASSFSQNTEAFF.

The chain employs TRBV28 and TRBJ1-2; 7 bases agree with TRBD1. The CDR3 is 15 amino acids. Germline loops: CDR1 MDHEN, CDR2 SYDVKM. The ends lost 6 bases at V and 4 bases at J; junction bases unmatched: 11. The CDR3 reads CASRSAGTVVYGYTF. The DNA for the CDR3 is TGTGCCAGCAGGTCTGCCGGGACAGTTGTCTATGGCTACACCTTC.

This chain links TRBV15 with TRBJ2-2; 7 bases align to TRBD1. The V and J ends lost 3 bases and 8 bases, in that order; junction bases with no gene match: 6. The CDR3 is 14 amino acids. The germline V gene encodes CDR1 LNHNV and CDR2 YYDKDF (reference sequence). The CDR3 DNA sequence: TGTGCCACCAGCAGGGACAGGCGCTCTGGGGAGCTGTTTTTT. Translating gives CATSRDRRSGELFF.

A few counts support this clone. The gene calls are TRBV29-1 and TRBJ1-4, with 7 bases that match TRBD1. The CDR3 covers 14 residues. Looked up from germline, CDR1 is SQVTM and CDR2 is ANQGSEA. Trimming removed 6 bases from V and 8 bases from J; junction bases left unmatched: 12. The chain's CDR3 is CSVVLTGEDEKLFF. The DNA for the CDR3 is TGCAGCGTGGTACTAACAGGGGAGGACGAAAAACTGTTTTTT. The complete variable domain, with remaining parts taken from reference TRBV29-1 and TRBJ1-4, reads SAVISQKPSRDICQRGTSLTIQCQVDSQVTMMFWYRQQPGQSLTLIATANQGSEATYESGFVIDKFPISRPNLTFSTLTVSNMSPEDSSIYLCSVVLTGEDEKLFFGSGTQLSVL.

This chain links TRBV11-2 with TRBJ2-5; no clear D. V was clipped by 6 bases and J by 9 bases, with 8 bases between them. The CDR3 is 10 amino acids. CDR1 SGHAT and CDR2 FQNNGV come from the germline V gene. The CDR3 DNA reads as TGTGCCAGCAGTGGGTCGGCCCAGTACTTC. It translates to CASSGSAQYF.

CDR3: CASSFRYQGLGSEQYF. CDR3 nucleotides: TGTGCCAGCAGCTTCAGGTATCAGGGTTTAGGTTCCGAGCAGTACTTC. The rearrangement joins TRBV5-4 to TRBJ2-7, with D maybe TRBD1 (5 bases). V was pared by 2 bases and J by 6 bases, with 21 bases between. This CDR3 has 16 amino acids. CDR1 and CDR2 (germline): SGHNT, YYREEE (reference sequence).

This clone is a singleton in its sample. This sequence joins TRBV2 and TRBJ2-5; D might be TRBD1 (5 bases). Germline CDR1 and CDR2: SNHLY and FYNNEI. Trimming left V 4 bases short and J 1 base short, with 10 bases between. The CDR3 loop spans 14 amino acids. The CDR3 DNA reads TGTGCCAGCAGTGGACAGACGATCCAAGAGACCCAGTACTTC. This gives the protein CASSGQTIQETQYF.

The J gene is TRBJ1-3, the V gene TRBV4-3; no firm D call. In germline, CDR1 is LGHNA, CDR2 YSLEER. Trimming pared 1 base from V and 4 bases from J, leaving 14 bases between. CDR3 size: 16 residues. This chain's CDR3 is CASSQGFTEPGNTIYF. CDR3 coding DNA: TGCGCCAGCAGCCAAGGTTTTACGGAGCCCGGAAACACCATATATTTT.

This clone was recorded once. The chain has TRBV5-1 and TRBJ1-2; a weak D match, TRBD1 (5 bases). Trimming removed 4 bases from V and 2 bases from J, with 9 bases in between. CDR3 length: 13 residues. Germline loops: CDR1 SGHRS, CDR2 YFSETQ. The CDR3 reads CASSTRDNYGYTF. CDR3 in DNA: TGCGCCAGCAGCACTCGGGACAACTATGGCTACACCTTC.

The V and J genes are TRBV15 and TRBJ1-2, with 8 positions matching TRBD1. Germline CDR1 reads LNHNV; CDR2 reads YYDKDF (reference sequence). The length of the CDR3 is 14 residues. The J segment lost 8 bases and the V segment lost 0 bases, leaving 5 bases of the junction unmatched. CDR3 coding DNA: TGTGCCACCAGCAGAGAGTCCACAGGGGGGGGCTACACCTTC. It yields the protein CATSRESTGGGYTF.

In nucleotides, the CDR3 is TGTGCCAGCAGAAGGAGGGAGAGAGACTACGAGCAGTACTTC. Amino acid sequence: CASRRRERDYEQYF. This chain uses TRBV6-5 with TRBJ2-7, with D tentatively TRBD2 (6 bases). V was cut by 6 bases and J by 3 bases, with 15 bases left in between. Germline-derived CDR1 and CDR2 are MNHEY and SVGAGI. The CDR3 contains 14 residues.

This chain's CDR3 is CASSSGGSDTQYF. The DNA for the CDR3 is TGTGCCAGCAGTTCGGGTGGGTCAGATACGCAGTATTTT. The chain employs TRBV6-5 and TRBJ2-3; no definite D call. Germline V lookup: CDR1 MNHEY, CDR2 SVGAGI. With 4 bases removed from V and 4 bases from J, the gap between germline ends came to 9 bases. This CDR3 region has 13 residues.

This clone was counted between two and nine times. The gene calls are TRBV10-1 and TRBJ1-2; D might be TRBD1 (5 bases). V was clipped by 8 bases and J by 5 bases, with 9 bases between them. Germline V lookup: CDR1 WNHNN, CDR2 SYGVQD (reference sequence). This CDR3 region has 11 residues. CDR3 residues: CASSGGYGYTF. The CDR3 coding sequence is TGCGCCAGCTCCGGGGGGTATGGCTACACCTTC.

V is TRBV7-2 and J is TRBJ2-7; TRBD2 agrees at 8 bases. Germline V gene data show CDR1 as SGHTA and CDR2 as FQGNSA. After removal of 1 base from V and 2 bases from J, the junction contained 7 bases not matched to a gene. CDR3 length equals 16 residues. The CDR3 sequence is CASSLGVGGGPYEQYF. DNA for the CDR3: TGTGCCAGCAGCTTAGGGGTCGGGGGGGGCCCCTACGAGCAGTACTTC. Drawing the rest from reference TRBV7-2 and TRBJ2-7, the complete variable domain is GAGVSQSPSNKVTEKGKDVELRCDPISGHTALYWYRQSLGQGLEFLIYFQGNSAPDKSGLPSDRFSAERTGGSVSTLTIQRTQQEDSAVYLCASSLGVGGGPYEQYFGPGTRLTVT.

The V call is TRBV27, the J call TRBJ1-2; 8 bases agree with TRBD1. The V gene's germline CDR1 is MNHEY and CDR2 SMNVEV (reference sequence). This CDR3 has 17 amino acids. V lost 4 bases, J lost 4 bases, and 14 bases stayed unmatched. For the CDR3, the DNA is TGTGCCAGCAGTTGGGCGGGGGGCAGGGGGCTCGGCTATGGCTACACCTTC. It codes for CASSWAGGRGLGYGYTF.

The chain joins TRBV18 to TRBJ1-2, with a tentative D call TRBD1 (6 bases). Deletions cut 2 bases from V and 3 bases from J, with 13 bases between. The CDR3 is made up of 15 amino acids. Germline V gene lookup returns CDR1 KGHSH and CDR2 LQKENI. The CDR3 region is CASSPTTGTHYGYTF. The DNA of the CDR3 is TGTGCCAGCTCACCAACTACAGGGACGCACTATGGCTACACCTTC.

The rearrangement links TRBV10-3 to TRBJ2-5; no clear D gene. Germline-derived CDR1 and CDR2 are ENHRY and SYGVKD. The CDR3 is 14 residues long. The ends were cut back, 0 bases at V and 4 bases at J, with 9 bases in the middle. CDR3 protein: CAISESLGRETQYF. CDR3 nucleotide sequence: TGTGCCATCAGTGAGTCTCTAGGAAGAGAGACCCAGTACTTC.

This clone showed up just once. The CDR3 DNA is TGTGCCAGCAGCTGGGACAGGGGAGGAGCTTTCTTT. Translating gives CASSWDRGGAFF. The chain joins TRBV7-9 to TRBJ1-1; 10 positions match TRBD1. Losses at the gene ends were 4 bases for V and 10 bases for J; bases not matched to a gene: 3. CDR1 and CDR2 from the germline V gene are SEHNR and FQNEAQ (reference sequence). The CDR3 spans 12 residues.

The chain carries TRBV10-3 and TRBJ1-1; D ambiguous. The ends were cut back, 10 bases at V and 6 bases at J, with 15 bases in the middle. From germline, CDR1 is ENHRY and CDR2 SYGVKD. The CDR3 has 12 amino acids. The DNA for the CDR3 is TGTGCCACAGGCGCCAGGTCTCCTGAAGCTTTCTTT. Translating it yields CATGARSPEAFF.

V and J are TRBV7-3 and TRBJ2-1; the match to TRBD2 covers 8 bases. There are 14 residues in the CDR3. V lost 5 bases and J lost 6; bases outside the gene matches: 6. Germline CDR1 and CDR2: SGHTA and FQGTGA. The CDR3 here is CASSQTSGPNEQFF. DNA of the CDR3: TGTGCCAGCAGCCAAACTAGCGGACCCAATGAGCAGTTCTTC.

CDR3 amino acids: CAISGGRLNTEAFF. CDR3 coding DNA: TGTGCCATCAGTGGAGGCAGACTGAACACTGAAGCTTTCTTT. The chain links TRBV10-3 to TRBJ1-1; D remains ambiguous. The CDR3 spans 14 residues. From germline, CDR1 is ENHRY and CDR2 SYGVKD. The V gene lost 4 bases and the J gene lost 0 bases, with 9 bases spanning the gap.

This chain links TRBV9 with TRBJ1-2, with 8 positions matching TRBD1. The CDR3 sequence is 15 residues long. V lost 0 bases, J lost 7 bases, and 8 bases stayed unmatched. Germline V gene data show CDR1 as SGDLS and CDR2 as YYNGEE. CDR3 loop: CASSVAHPGGGGYTF. CDR3 DNA sequence: TGTGCCAGCAGCGTAGCCCATCCAGGGGGCGGTGGCTACACCTTC.

The chain uses TRBV9 and TRBJ1-3, with D tentatively TRBD1 (6 bases). The CDR3 is 16 residues long. Trimming took off 0 bases at V and 0 bases at J, with 10 bases between the two ends. The germline gives CDR1 SGDLS, CDR2 YYNGEE. The CDR3 here is CASSVGGPPSGNTIYF. The CDR3 coding sequence is TGTGCCAGCAGCGTAGGGGGGCCCCCCTCTGGAAACACCATATATTTT.

The DNA for the CDR3 is TGTGCCAGCAGCCCTCGTGATGCCCCAGATACGCAGTATTTT. It is translated as CASSPRDAPDTQYF. This rearrangement joins TRBV13 to TRBJ2-3; D gene ambiguous. The CDR3 spans 14 residues. CDR1 and CDR2 (germline): PRHDT, FYEKMQ (reference sequence). V was trimmed by 5 bases and J by 4 bases, leaving 13 bases between them.

V and J are TRBV3-1 (or the pseudogene TRBV3-2) and TRBJ1-1, with D hard to call. In germline, CDR1 is LGHDT, CDR2 YNNKEL (reference sequence). There are 16 residues in the CDR3. V shed 3 bases and J shed 4 bases, with 18 bases lying between them. DNA for the CDR3: TGTGCCAGCAGCCAGTTCCCCAGAGGTTGGGTCACTGAAGCTTTCTTT. Protein: CASSQFPRGWVTEAFF.